Listed below are T cell receptor beta chains from one sample, sequenced in a study of blood T cells in healthy people across ages. TCRdb reprocessed the 5' RACE reads with MiXCR, giving one entry per CDR3 protein. The table has about 680,000 distinct CDR3 sequences, 49% seen once. Sequencing input: blood. All receptors come from a woman aged 60-75 years in good health. Each CDR3 is given with its conserved first and last residue. A D gene is named only where the DNA matches it firmly. Clone size is given for some rows only: seen once, a few or many times, or a class if the clone is expanded.

j_call	clone_size	d_call	v_call	cdr3_aa	cdr3_nt
TRBJ1-1	once	-	TRBV25-1	CASSPRDIKNTEAFF	TGTGCCAGTAGCCCTAGGGACATAAAGAACACTGAAGCTTTCTTT
TRBJ2-7	few	-	TRBV18	CASSPPSGPHEQYF	TGTGCCAGCTCACCACCAAGCGGGCCCCACGAGCAGTACTTC
TRBJ2-7	few	TRBD1	TRBV20-1	CSASSPPDRITYEQYF	TGCAGTGCTAGTTCCCCGCCGGACAGGATTACCTACGAGCAGTACTTC
TRBJ2-7	-	-	TRBV6-1	CASSEGAGKYF	TGTGCCAGCAGTGAAGGGGCGGGAAAGTACTTC
TRBJ1-1	-	-	TRBV16	CTSSQSSSRLAEAFF	TGTACCAGCAGCCAATCGTCGTCGAGGCTGGCTGAAGCTTTCTTT
TRBJ1-5	-	-	TRBV7-9	CASSPGPGQPQHF	TGTGCCAGCAGCCCCGGACCGGGTCAGCCCCAGCATTTT
TRBJ1-4	-	-	TRBV20-1	CSARPTGSTNEKLFF	TGCAGTGCTAGGCCCACAGGTTCAACTAATGAAAAACTGTTTTTT
TRBJ2-7	-	-	TRBV11-1	CASSFRHATEQYF	TGTGCCAGCAGCTTCCGACACGCCACCGAGCAGTACTTC
TRBJ2-7	-	TRBD2	TRBV12-3/TRBV12-4	CASSVLAGPYEQYF	TGTGCCAGCAGTGTACTAGCGGGACCCTACGAGCAGTACTTC
TRBJ2-3	-	-	TRBV12-3/TRBV12-4	CASSVIDIGDTQYF	TGTGCCAGCAGCGTGATTGACATTGGGGATACGCAGTATTTT
TRBJ1-4	-	-	TRBV7-9	CASSAGVGKLFF	TGTGCCAGCAGCGCAGGGGTTGGAAAACTGTTTTTT
TRBJ1-1	-	-	TRBV29-1	CSVVGGGTEAFF	TGCAGCGTTGTAGGAGGGGGCACTGAAGCTTTCTTT
TRBJ1-5	few	-	TRBV6-5	CASSFRAGQPQHF	TGTGCCAGCAGCTTTAGGGCTGGGCAGCCCCAGCATTTT
TRBJ2-4	-	-	TRBV7-9	CASSPRPGTRRENIQYF	TGTGCCAGCAGCCCCCGACCGGGCACAAGGAGGGAAAACATTCAGTACTTC
TRBJ2-7	-	TRBD1	TRBV7-9	CASSARTGMVRNEQYF	TGTGCCAGCAGCGCAAGGACAGGGATGGTCAGAAATGAGCAGTACTTC
TRBJ2-5	few	-	TRBV20-1	CSASGRGLETQYF	TGCAGTGCTAGCGGTCGAGGGTTGGAGACCCAGTACTTC
TRBJ2-7	few	TRBD2	TRBV5-1	CASSLAGLPREQYF	TGCGCCAGCAGCTTAGCGGGACTTCCTAGGGAGCAGTACTTC
TRBJ1-6	-	-	TRBV7-2	CASSLGGRNYNSPLHF	TGTGCCAGCAGCTTAGGGGGCCGTAACTATAATTCACCCCTCCACTTT
TRBJ2-6	-	-	TRBV20-1	CSAERVSGANVLTF	TGCAGTGCTGAAAGGGTTTCTGGGGCCAACGTCCTGACTTTC
TRBJ2-7	few	-	TRBV20-1	CSARGGRAEQYF	TGCAGTGCTAGAGGTGGGAGAGCCGAGCAGTACTTC
TRBJ1-2	-	-	TRBV29-1	CSAEDRYYGYTF	TGCAGCGCCGAGGACCGCTACTATGGCTACACCTTC
TRBJ2-5	few	-	TRBV20-1	CSERTPEETQYF	TGCAGTGAAAGGACTCCTGAAGAGACCCAGTACTTC
TRBJ2-1	-	TRBD2	TRBV5-1	CASSRGLAGGINNEQFF	TGCGCCTCCTCTCGAGGACTAGCGGGAGGGATCAACAATGAGCAGTTCTTC
TRBJ2-3	-	-	TRBV28	CASSLGFSDTQYF	TGTGCCAGCAGTTTGGGCTTCTCGGATACGCAGTATTTT
TRBJ1-4	-	TRBD1	TRBV4-3	CASSQDLETGGIGFF	TGCGCCAGCAGCCAAGATTTGGAGACAGGGGGGATAGGGTTTTTT
TRBJ2-1	-	-	TRBV27	CASSYTGLSSYNEQFF	TGTGCCAGCAGTTACACAGGGCTTAGCTCCTACAATGAGCAGTTCTTC
TRBJ1-5	-	-	TRBV20-1	CSATQDSNQPRHF	TGCAGTGCTACCCAGGACAGCAATCAGCCCCGGCATTTT
TRBJ2-1	-	TRBD2	TRBV20-1	CSAIGLAGGIPYNEQFF	TGCAGTGCTATAGGGCTAGCGGGAGGGATCCCCTACAATGAGCAGTTCTTC
TRBJ1-2	-	TRBD1	TRBV28	CASSSSDRGQGYGYTF	TGTGCCAGCAGTTCTTCTGACAGGGGGCAAGGCTATGGCTACACCTTC
TRBJ2-7	-	-	TRBV20-1	CSARDPASYEQYF	TGCAGTGCTAGAGATCCGGCGTCCTACGAGCAGTACTTC
TRBJ2-2	once	-	TRBV28	CASILAGRTTGELFF	TGTGCCAGCATATTAGCAGGGCGCACCACCGGGGAGCTGTTTTTT
TRBJ2-5	few	TRBD2	TRBV5-1	CASSLELAGEGETQYF	TGCGCCAGCAGCTTGGAACTAGCGGGAGAGGGAGAGACCCAGTACTTC
TRBJ1-1	-	TRBD1	TRBV7-2	CASSLAPDRGLRNTEAFF	TGTGCCAGCAGCTTAGCTCCGGACAGGGGGTTGAGAAACACTGAAGCTTTCTTT
TRBJ2-5	-	TRBD2	TRBV7-9	CASSPASGRSAQETQYF	TGTGCCAGTAGCCCCGCTAGCGGGAGGTCTGCCCAAGAGACCCAGTACTTC
TRBJ1-4	-	TRBD1	TRBV4-1	CASSTTDRGGQKLFF	TGCGCCAGCAGCACCACGGACAGGGGAGGGCAAAAACTGTTTTTT
TRBJ2-1	once	TRBD2	TRBV29-1	CSVVPGLAAYNEQFF	TGCAGCGTTGTACCCGGACTAGCGGCCTACAATGAGCAGTTCTTC
TRBJ1-2	-	-	TRBV27	CASSFPNGYTF	TGTGCCAGCAGTTTCCCCAATGGCTACACCTTC
TRBJ1-2	once	-	TRBV10-3	CAISVPGLGFGYTF	TGTGCCATCAGTGTGCCGGGTTTAGGGTTTGGCTACACCTTC
TRBJ2-3	-	-	TRBV2	CASSEVTNRGETDTQYF	TGTGCCAGCAGTGAAGTTACAAACCGAGGAGAGACAGATACGCAGTATTTT
TRBJ2-3	few	-	TRBV20-1	CSATSSTDTQYF	TGCAGTGCTACCTCTAGCACAGATACGCAGTATTTT
TRBJ2-1	many	-	TRBV20-1	CSAMGGFEQFF	TGCAGTGCTATGGGTGGGTTTGAGCAGTTCTTC
TRBJ2-5	-	-	TRBV3-1	CASSRRGTTGAETQYF	TGTGCCAGCAGCCGACGAGGGACAACCGGAGCAGAGACCCAGTACTTC
TRBJ1-5	-	TRBD1	TRBV10-3	CAISESGQGPNQPQHF	TGTGCCATCAGTGAGTCGGGACAGGGACCCAATCAGCCCCAGCATTTT
TRBJ2-6	few	-	TRBV5-1	CASSELSSGANVLTF	TGCGCCAGCTCCGAACTGAGCTCTGGGGCCAACGTCCTGACTTTC
TRBJ1-1	-	TRBD1	TRBV14	CASSQDRSRVGTEAFF	TGTGCCAGCAGCCAGGACAGGAGTCGAGTGGGCACTGAAGCTTTCTTT
TRBJ2-5	-	-	TRBV6-2/TRBV6-3	CASSYSLAYSYNEQYF	TGTGCCAGCAGTTACTCTCTAGCTTATTCCTACAATGAGCAGTACTTC